A selection of T cell receptor beta chains follows, all from one sample in a study of tumor and adjacent non-tumor tissue in lung cancer. A single record per CDR3 protein comes from TCRdb applying MiXCR to the multiplex PCR reads. Here the sample spans about 86,000 distinct CDR3 sequences, approximately 73% being singletons. The sample comprised distant non-tumor lung tissue. The origin of the receptors is a woman aged 45-60 years with non-small cell lung cancer. CDR3s include the opening cysteine and the closing phenylalanine or tryptophan. Fields, in order: D gene, V gene, J gene, clone size, CDR3 protein, CDR3 DNA. The D gene is left open where the match is weak. Where a row states a size, it is once, few, many or the class of an expanded clone; other rows omit it.

d_call: -; v_call: TRBV6-5; j_call: TRBJ2-7; clone_size: -; cdr3_aa: CASLLARGSGQYF; cdr3_nt: TGTGCCAGCTTACTAGCCAGGGGCAGTGGGCAGTACTTC
d_call: -; v_call: TRBV20-1; j_call: TRBJ2-3; clone_size: -; cdr3_aa: CSAKRVGRSTVTQYF; cdr3_nt: TGCAGTGCTAAAAGGGTGGGAAGGAGCACAGTTACGCAGTATTTT
d_call: -; v_call: TRBV5-1; j_call: TRBJ2-5; clone_size: -; cdr3_aa: CAGSMRQETQYF; cdr3_nt: TGCGCCGGCAGCATGAGACAAGAGACCCAGTACTTC
d_call: -; v_call: TRBV6-6; j_call: TRBJ2-6; clone_size: -; cdr3_aa: CASLALSGTNVLAF; cdr3_nt: TGTGCCAGCCTTGCGCTCTCTGGGACCAACGTCCTGGCTTTC
d_call: -; v_call: TRBV5-6; j_call: TRBJ2-7; clone_size: -; cdr3_aa: CDSRGRDIYEQYF; cdr3_nt: TGTGACAGTCGCGGCAGGGACATCTACGAGCAGTACTTC
d_call: -; v_call: TRBV5-1; j_call: TRBJ2-5; clone_size: -; cdr3_aa: CASSLGPLPPQETQYF; cdr3_nt: TGCGCCAGCAGCTTGGGACCCCTCCCTCCTCAAGAGACCCAGTACTTC
d_call: TRBD2; v_call: TRBV6-5; j_call: TRBJ2-1; clone_size: -; cdr3_aa: CASSRSSGDHAEQFF; cdr3_nt: TGTGCCAGCAGTCGATCTAGCGGGGATCACGCGGAGCAGTTCTTC
d_call: -; v_call: TRBV6-1; j_call: TRBJ2-1; clone_size: -; cdr3_aa: CASSEVLGYNEQFF; cdr3_nt: TGTGCCAGCAGTGAAGTGTTGGGCTACAATGAGCAATTCTTC
d_call: -; v_call: TRBV12-3/TRBV12-4; j_call: TRBJ1-3; clone_size: -; cdr3_aa: CASTPSFGNSIYF; cdr3_nt: TGTGCCAGTACCCCCTCCTTTGGAAACAGTATATATTTT
d_call: -; v_call: TRBV11-3; j_call: TRBJ2-7; clone_size: -; cdr3_aa: CAGTSGQDDEQYF; cdr3_nt: TGTGCCGGCACCTCGGGTCAGGACGACGAGCAGTACTTC
d_call: -; v_call: TRBV5-1; j_call: TRBJ2-3; clone_size: many; cdr3_aa: CASSPGIATDTQYF; cdr3_nt: TGCGCCAGCAGCCCAGGTATAGCCACAGATACGCAGTATTTT
d_call: TRBD1; v_call: TRBV6-5; j_call: TRBJ1-5; clone_size: -; cdr3_aa: CISRPGQTYQPQHF; cdr3_nt: TGTATCAGCAGACCGGGACAGACTTATCAGCCCCAGCATTTT
d_call: TRBD2; v_call: TRBV6-5; j_call: TRBJ2-1; clone_size: -; cdr3_aa: CASRHASGCGGDNEQFF; cdr3_nt: TGTGCCAGCAGGCACGCCTCAGGGTGTGGGGGGGACAATGAGCAGTTCTTC
d_call: -; v_call: TRBV29-1; j_call: TRBJ2-1; clone_size: -; cdr3_aa: CSIEDPGVNEQLF; cdr3_nt: TGCAGCATTGAAGATCCAGGGGTCAATGAGCAGCTATTC
d_call: -; v_call: TRBV19; j_call: TRBJ2-1; clone_size: -; cdr3_aa: CASSPGYNEQFF; cdr3_nt: TGTGCCAGTAGTCCGGGGTACAATGAGCAGTTCTTC
d_call: -; v_call: TRBV11-3; j_call: TRBJ2-7; clone_size: -; cdr3_aa: CAGSPLEGVGCAQYF; cdr3_nt: TGTGCCGGCAGCCCCCTTGAAGGAGTGGGGTGTGCGCAGTACTTC
d_call: -; v_call: TRBV6-6; j_call: TRBJ2-5; clone_size: -; cdr3_aa: CASIPPDPAGETEYF; cdr3_nt: TGTGCCAGCATTCCCCCGGACCCAGCTGGGGAGACTGAGTACTTC